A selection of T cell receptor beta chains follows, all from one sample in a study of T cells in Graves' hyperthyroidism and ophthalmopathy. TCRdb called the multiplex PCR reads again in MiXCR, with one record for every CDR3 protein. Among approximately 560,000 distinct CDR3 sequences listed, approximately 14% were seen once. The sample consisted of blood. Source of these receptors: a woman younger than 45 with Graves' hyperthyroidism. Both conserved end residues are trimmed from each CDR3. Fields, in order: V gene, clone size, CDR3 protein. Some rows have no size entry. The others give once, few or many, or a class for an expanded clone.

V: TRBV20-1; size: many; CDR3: SARGPTGDEQY
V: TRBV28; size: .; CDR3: ASRPGLIRNEQF
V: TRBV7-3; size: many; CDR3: ASITGRGGYT
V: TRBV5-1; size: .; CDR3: ASSLGNSGSGSDTQY
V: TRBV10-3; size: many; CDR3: AISLGGASTDTQY
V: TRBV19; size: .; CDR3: ASSNAGTGITGELF
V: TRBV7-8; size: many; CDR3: ASSTRQDPMNTEAF
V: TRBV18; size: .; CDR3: ASSPGRTNTEAF
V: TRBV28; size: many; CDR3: ASSTEPGLTHNEQF
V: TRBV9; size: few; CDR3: ASSLGGGLESGEQF
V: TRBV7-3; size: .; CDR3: ASSLNEGQGGYT
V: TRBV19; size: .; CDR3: ASTTDAGRNQPQH
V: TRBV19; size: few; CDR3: ASRTSGNGELF
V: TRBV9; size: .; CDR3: ASSVKLSGVYNEQF
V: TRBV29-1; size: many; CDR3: SSRDSLLNTEAF